This T cell receptor beta chain originates from a study of blood T cell repertoires in COVID-19 (dated by TCRdb to about 2020). Turning to the overall study: The collaborator samples originated in the United States, Italy and Spain and spanned the acute and convalescent phases of COVID-19. Samples came from the ongoing ImmuneRACE study (first 160 participants) plus 1,254 subjects from 6 global collaborators. Where HLA class I and class II types were available, the types were taken from metadata supplied by the sample provider, not from assay-based typing. The repertoires were made available in a free public database intended to serve as a resource for research on the immune response to SARS-CoV-2. The sample metadata nearly always contained a de-identified subject ID, COVID-19 status, age in years and sex. The prospective study material was composed of cDNA or gDNA derived from T cells, B-cell-depleted T cells, or PBMCs. Deeply sampled blood TCRbeta repertoires from subjects exposed to, actively infected with, or recovered from COVID-19 were included in the dataset. Broad study findings and their caveats: The quantity of clinical and demographic metadata differed by source and by participant and was supplied without curation.

The collaborating institutions used their own protocols to collect whole blood in K2EDTA tubes. For TCRbeta analysis, collaborators shipped samples in one of three forms: frozen whole blood, isolated PBMCs, or DNA extracted from either of those sample types. The sample holds a few counts of this clone. The specificity of this receptor is unknown. Base qualities were left out, and no much larger clone turns up one base away. The immunoSEQ Assay, a bias-controlled multiplex PCR, was used to amplify TCRbeta CDR3 regions from genomic DNA. The authors' pipeline ran thus. Nucleated cell counts per sample were estimated from amplification of reference gene primers within the assay. To quantify the absolute abundance of each unique TCRbeta CDR3 rearrangement, sequence reads were collapsed and filtered. For each sample, productive Simpson clonality was calculated as the square root of Simpson's diversity index over productive rearrangements. TCRdb's version of the immuneACCESS table is confined to in-frame rearrangements and falls short of the full clone set. An unresolved V gene accounts for under half of the shortfall where checked; the remainder is of unknown origin. V and J calls and clone size are those listed in that table; D and trimming were worked out from the DNA. A total of some 150,000 clones appear in this sample, roughly 87% of them only once. Approximately 0.95% of the sample is taken by the ten largest.

There are 12 amino acids in the CDR3, from cysteine to phenylalanine inclusive. Just CDR3 DNA is preserved here, 36 bases in frame from base 1. V loses 10 bases of germline sequence and J loses 9 bases, and the interval between the two ends is 16 bases. CDR1 and CDR2 are read off the germline V gene (reference sequence) as LNHDA and SQIVND. The chain is made from TRBV19 and TRBJ1-3; matching of 5 bases hints at TRBD1 as the D gene. Sequenced material: peripheral blood. This receptor was obtained from a woman between 45 and 60 years old with acute or convalescent COVID-19. The sequenced DNA: TGTGCCACCAGCTTCAGGGTATCCACCATATATTTT. It is translated as CATSFRVSTIYF.